This T cell receptor beta chain originates from a study of T cell changes during pregnancy in multiple sclerosis. The table came from immunoSEQ multiplex PCR; TCRdb's copy has only in-frame clones and leaves some out. In the table there are tens of thousands of clones, 90% to 97% of which are singletons. The clonotype originates from a female donor with multiple sclerosis, enrolled in a pregnancy study. This specimen was peripheral blood, taken in the second trimester of pregnancy.

This chain's CDR3 is CASSMIAGGELFF. CDR3 DNA sequence: TGTGCCAGTAGTATGATAGCGGGCGGGGAGCTGTTTTTT. The V call is TRBV19, the J call TRBJ2-2; 7 bases agree with TRBD2. V was pared by 3 bases and J by 7 bases, with 2 bases of the junction left unmatched. There are 13 residues in the CDR3. Germline loops: CDR1 LNHDA, CDR2 SQIVND (reference sequence).